This TCR beta chain came from a study of tumor and adjacent non-tumor tissue in lung cancer. Looking at the study overall: Histology: around 13 adenocarcinoma, a couple of squamous cell carcinoma, 1 small cell lung cancer.

RNA was extracted from bulk tissue without any cell sorting. A modified ARM-PCR protocol with three rounds of nested PCR amplified TCRbeta. TCRdb re-analysed the multiplex PCR reads in MiXCR, keeping a single row per CDR3 protein. The profile covers 200,000 to 250,000 distinct CDR3 sequences, with 71% appearing a single time and roughly a quarter taken by the ten largest. Germline assignment: CDR1 LGHNA and CDR2 YSLEER. The CDR3 is 15 residues long. About this clonotype itself: Compared with germline, one end of the junction differs, possibly owing to a read error.

This TCR came from a man aged 55 to 70 with non-small cell lung cancer. V gene TRBV4-3 combines with J gene TRBJ2-5; D remains ambiguous. Sequenced material: lung tumor tissue. The CDR3 spells CAGSQGPGPQETQYF. For the CDR3, the DNA is TGCGCCGGCAGTCAAGGGCCGGGTCCCCAAGAGACCCAGTACTTC.